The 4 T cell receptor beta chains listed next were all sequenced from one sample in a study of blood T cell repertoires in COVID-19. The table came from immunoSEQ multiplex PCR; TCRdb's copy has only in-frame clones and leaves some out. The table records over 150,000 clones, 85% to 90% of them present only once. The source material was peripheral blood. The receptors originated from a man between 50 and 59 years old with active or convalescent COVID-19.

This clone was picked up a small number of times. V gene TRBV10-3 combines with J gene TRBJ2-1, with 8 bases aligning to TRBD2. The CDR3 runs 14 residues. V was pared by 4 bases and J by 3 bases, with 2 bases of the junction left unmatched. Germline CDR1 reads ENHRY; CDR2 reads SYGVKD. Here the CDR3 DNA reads TGTGCCATCAGTGGTAGCGGGGACTACAATGAGCAGTTCTTC. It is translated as CAISGSGDYNEQFF.

CDR3 nucleotide sequence: TGTGCCAGCAGCCAAGCTCAGGGGGCCCATGGCTACACCTTC. This gives the protein CASSQAQGAHGYTF. The genes are TRBV4-2 and TRBJ1-2, with TRBD1 identical over 8 bases. The CDR3 is 14 amino acids. Germline lookup yields CDR1 LGHNA and CDR2 YNFKEQ. Trimming took 1 base from V and 6 from J; bases not matched to a gene: 4.

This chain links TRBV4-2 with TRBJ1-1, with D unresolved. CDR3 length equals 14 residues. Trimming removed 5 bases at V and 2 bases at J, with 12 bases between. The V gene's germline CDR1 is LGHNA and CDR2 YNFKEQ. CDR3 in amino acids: CASSSMTGNTEAFF. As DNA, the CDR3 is TGTGCCAGCAGCTCCATGACGGGTAACACTGAAGCTTTCTTT.

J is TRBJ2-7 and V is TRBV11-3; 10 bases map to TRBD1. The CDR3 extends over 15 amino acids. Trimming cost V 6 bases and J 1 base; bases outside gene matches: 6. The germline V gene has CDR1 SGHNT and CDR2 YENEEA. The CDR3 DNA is TGTGCCAGCAGTCAGGACAGGGGGGTTTCCTACGAGCAGTACTTC. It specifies CASSQDRGVSYEQYF.